This record covers a single T cell receptor (beta chain). Its antigen is currently unknown. The data belong to a study of OX40 agonist ivuxolimab in advanced cancers. Study-wide background: A diagnosis of hepatocellular carcinoma, melanoma, renal cell or head and neck cancer was present in dose-escalation patients. Partial responses were achieved by three patients, one with hepatocellular carcinoma and two with cutaneous melanoma. A history of anti-PD-1, anti-PD-L1 or anti-CTLA-4 therapy was acceptable, and about 37% had some.

V was clipped by 5 bases and J by 0 bases, with 11 bases between them. The germline CDR1 and CDR2 sequences are WSHSY and SAAADI. The CDR3 covers 16 residues. Regarding the study as a whole: Among T cells, CD8+ cells averaged more expanded clones than CD4+ cells.

Generated by immunoSEQ multiplex PCR, the TCRdb table keeps only in-frame clones and is missing some. Here the sample spans fewer than 100,000 clones, 93% being singletons. The specimen was CD4+ or CD8+ T cells sorted from blood, collected in a trial of the OX40 agonist ivuxolimab. The receptor was derived from an adult with an advanced solid tumor such as melanoma, head and neck, liver or kidney cancer. This chain connects TRBV10-2 to TRBJ1-6; D is uncertain. In DNA form, the CDR3 reads TGCGCCAGCAGTCTAGACGGCAGCTCCTATAATTCACCCCTCCACTTT. As protein: CASSLDGSSYNSPLHF.